Listed below are T cell receptor beta chains from one sample, sequenced in a study of blood T cell repertoires in COVID-19. Produced via immunoSEQ multiplex PCR; TCRdb's table is partial and in-frame only. The sample has under 100,000 clones, around 85% seen once. The sequenced sample consisted of peripheral blood. The receptor set was obtained from a woman older than 75 with COVID-19, enrolled during active disease. Each CDR3 is given with its conserved first and last residue. The D gene is left open where the match is weak. A row's size may be missing; if present it is once, few, many or a size class.

d_gene	len	v_gene	abundance	j_gene	CDR3nt	CDR3aa
.	16	TRBV4-1	.	TRBJ2-3	TGCGCCAGCAGCCAAGATTCCGGACAGAGCACAGATACGCAGTATTTT	CASSQDSGQSTDTQYF
TRBD2	16	TRBV5-8	.	TRBJ2-2	TGTGCCAGCAGCTTGGATAGCGGGGGGGCTTCCGGGGAGCTGTTTTTT	CASSLDSGGASGELFF
.	13	TRBV18	few	TRBJ2-7	TGTGCCAGCTCACCCCCCTCGAGCTACGAGCAGTACTTC	CASSPPSSYEQYF
.	14	TRBV6-1	.	TRBJ1-5	TGTGCCAGCAGTGACCCAGTGGGCAATCAGCCCCAGCATTTT	CASSDPVGNQPQHF
.	14	TRBV9	once	TRBJ1-3	TGTGCCAGCAGCGTAGGTAACTCTGGAAACACCATATATTTT	CASSVGNSGNTIYF
.	17	TRBV9	.	TRBJ2-5	TGTGCCAGCAGCGTACCGTTAGGGCAGGGGTCCCAAGAGACCCAGTACTTC	CASSVPLGQGSQETQYF
TRBD2	13	TRBV9	.	TRBJ2-7	TGTGCCAGCAGCGCGGGAGGGGACTACGAGCAGTACTTC	CASSAGGDYEQYF
TRBD1	15	TRBV9	.	TRBJ1-2	TGTGCCAGCAGCGGGGACAGGGGGACTAACTATGGCTACACCTTC	CASSGDRGTNYGYTF
TRBD1	12	TRBV3-1/TRBV3-2	.	TRBJ2-7	TGTGCCACCGGACAGGGCAGAGGCGAGCAGTACTTC	CATGQGRGEQYF
.	14	TRBV7-2	.	TRBJ1-1	TGTGCCAGCAGCTTACAGATGATGAACACTGAAGCTTTCTTT	CASSLQMMNTEAFF
.	15	TRBV6-6	.	TRBJ1-6	TGTGCCAGCAGGTCAAAGAGCTCCTATAATTCACCCCTCCACTTT	CASRSKSSYNSPLHF
TRBD1	15	TRBV3-1/TRBV3-2	.	TRBJ1-2	TGTGCCAGCAGACGAGGACAGGGTGGTTATTATGGCTACACCTTC	CASRRGQGGYYGYTF
.	17	TRBV7-5	.	TRBJ1-5	TGTGTCAGAAGCCGTTGGACACACCCCTATAGCAATCAGCCCCAGCATTTT	CVRSRWTHPYSNQPQHF
.	13	TRBV29-1	.	TRBJ1-1	TGCAGCGTTGAAGACAGGGTGGGAACTGAAGCTTTCTTT	CSVEDRVGTEAFF
TRBD2	18	TRBV7-2	.	TRBJ2-1	TGTGCCAGCAGCACTCCCCTCCGACTAGCGGGAGTCTCGGGGGAGCAGTTCTTC	CASSTPLRLAGVSGEQFF
TRBD1	16	TRBV19	.	TRBJ2-6	TGTGCCAGTCGGGGACAGGGCTATTCTGGGGCCAACGTCCTGACTTTC	CASRGQGYSGANVLTF
TRBD1	14	TRBV19	.	TRBJ1-2	TGTGCCAGTAGTAGTTACAGGGGGCCGAACGGCTACACCTTC	CASSSYRGPNGYTF
TRBD1	15	TRBV29-1	.	TRBJ1-4	TGCAGCGTTGTACAGGGGTGGTGGACTAATGAAAAACTGTTTTTT	CSVVQGWWTNEKLFF
TRBD2	18	TRBV5-1	.	TRBJ2-3	TGCGCCAGCAGCTTGGGACTAGCGGGAGGCCCAAACCTTAATACGCAGTATTTT	CASSLGLAGGPNLNTQYF
.	15	TRBV30	.	TRBJ2-1	TGTGGTCTTAAAAGTTGGGGGGACTCCTACAATGAGCAGTTCTTC	CGLKSWGDSYNEQFF
TRBD1	14	TRBV10-1	once	TRBJ1-3	TGCGCCAGCAGCTCCTCTAATACAGGGGACCCCATATATTTT	CASSSSNTGDPIYF
TRBD1	14	TRBV6-5	.	TRBJ2-7	TGTGCCAGCAGTTACCGGGACAGCGGCGACGAGCAGTACTTC	CASSYRDSGDEQYF
.	13	TRBV23-1	.	TRBJ1-4	TGCGCCAGCCACTGGGCTAACGCCAAAAAACTGTTTTTT	CASHWANAKKLFF
TRBD2	18	TRBV6-4	.	TRBJ2-2	TGTGCCAGCAGCGCGACCGGGACTAGCGGAGCGAACACCGGGGAGCTGTTTTTT	CASSATGTSGANTGELFF
TRBD2	13	TRBV11-3	.	TRBJ2-4	TGTGCCAGCAGTCCCGGGGGGTCGAACATTCAGTACTTC	CASSPGGSNIQYF
TRBD2	16	TRBV5-3	.	TRBJ2-2	TGTGCCAGAAGCTTGGGACTAGCGGGAAGTCCCGGGGAGCTGTTTTTT	CARSLGLAGSPGELFF
TRBD2	16	TRBV28	.	TRBJ2-7	TGTGCCAGCAGTCTCCTTCGAAGCGGGAGTCTATACGAGCAGTACTTC	CASSLLRSGSLYEQYF
TRBD2	15	TRBV27	.	TRBJ2-5	TGTGCCAGCAGTTTAGCCGGGACTAGCGGCCGGGCCCAGTACTTC	CASSLAGTSGRAQYF
TRBD1	13	TRBV18	.	TRBJ1-1	TGTGCCAGCTCACAGGGGGCGAGAACTGAAGCTTTCTTT	CASSQGARTEAFF
TRBD1	15	TRBV24-1	.	TRBJ2-7	TGTGCCACCAGTGCCATGGGACAGAGCTCCTACGAGCAGTACTTC	CATSAMGQSSYEQYF
.	14	TRBV28	.	TRBJ2-7	TGTGCCAGCAGTCGGGGGAGGAATACCTACGAGCAGTACTTC	CASSRGRNTYEQYF
TRBD2	15	TRBV5-1	.	TRBJ2-3	TGCGCCAGCAGCTTCTTCACGGGAGGGACAGATACGCAGTATTTT	CASSFFTGGTDTQYF
TRBD2	16	TRBV5-1	.	TRBJ2-7	TGCGCCAGCAGCTACCATACTAGCGGGGGGTCCTACGAGCAGTACTTC	CASSYHTSGGSYEQYF
.	13	TRBV6-5	.	TRBJ2-1	TGTGCCAGCAGGAAAACAGGGTACAATGAGCAGTTCTTC	CASRKTGYNEQFF
.	21	TRBV3-1/TRBV3-2	.	TRBJ2-7	TGTGCCAGCAGCCAAGGAAAAAGTTCTACCGGGATAGTTGACACTGCCTACGAGCAGTACTTC	CASSQGKSSTGIVDTAYEQYF
.	13	TRBV5-1	.	TRBJ2-7	TGCGCCAGCAGCCCAAGGGAGATCTACGAGCAGTACTTC	CASSPREIYEQYF
.	11	TRBV20-1	.	TRBJ2-1	TGCAGTGCTACCAAAAACAATGAGCAGTTCTTC	CSATKNNEQFF
TRBD1	17	TRBV7-6	.	TRBJ2-3	TGTGCCAGCAGCTTAGGACAGGGCGACGCACACACAGATACGCAGTATTTT	CASSLGQGDAHTDTQYF
.	13	TRBV10-3	.	TRBJ1-4	TGTGCCATCAAAGCGGGGACTAATGAAAAACTGTTTTTT	CAIKAGTNEKLFF
TRBD1	14	TRBV5-1	.	TRBJ1-6	TGCGCCAGCAGACCGGGACAGGGTGGTTCACCCCTCCACTTT	CASRPGQGGSPLHF
.	13	TRBV7-2	.	TRBJ1-1	TGTGCCAGCAGCTTAGCGGCGGCCACTGAAGCTTTCTTT	CASSLAAATEAFF
.	14	TRBV5-8	.	TRBJ1-5	TGTGCCAGCAGGCCTGGACATAATTATCAGCCCCAGCATTTT	CASRPGHNYQPQHF
TRBD2	16	TRBV19	.	TRBJ2-3	TGTGCCAGTAGTATACCCCTAGCGGAGAACACAGATACGCAGTATTTT	CASSIPLAENTDTQYF
.	11	TRBV28	once	TRBJ1-5	TGTGCCAGCAGCTCTCGGGAGCCCCAGCATTTT	CASSSREPQHF
.	16	TRBV4-1	few	TRBJ1-2	TGCGCCAGCAGCCAAGTAGCCGGGACACCCCTCTATGGCTACACCTTC	CASSQVAGTPLYGYTF
TRBD1	20	TRBV11-3	once	TRBJ2-6	TGTGCCAGCAGCTTCGCAAGGGGGCGCTTATGGGTCTCTGGGGCCAACGTCCTGACTTTC	CASSFARGRLWVSGANVLTF
.	11	TRBV6-2/TRBV6-3	.	TRBJ2-3	TGTGCCAGCAGTCCACCCCCGGGACTGTATTTT	CASSPPPGLYF
TRBD2	17	TRBV4-2	.	TRBJ2-2	TGTGCCAGCAGCCAAATTGGTGCGGGGGGAACCACCGGGGAGCTGTTTTTT	CASSQIGAGGTTGELFF
.	19	TRBV2	.	TRBJ1-1	TGTGCCAGCAGCGAACCAATCGGGGGGGCAGGGGAAGAAAGCACTGAAGCTTTCTTT	CASSEPIGGAGEESTEAFF
.	13	TRBV18	.	TRBJ2-7	TGTGCCAGCTCACCAGGCGGGACCTACGAGCAGTACTTC	CASSPGGTYEQYF
TRBD2	17	TRBV6-2/TRBV6-3	.	TRBJ2-1	TGTGCCAGCAGTTACTCGATAATAGCGGGGGCCTACAATGAGCAGTTCTTC	CASSYSIIAGAYNEQFF
.	12	TRBV19	.	TRBJ1-5	TGTGCCAGTAGCCCTTCGGGGGAGCCCCAGCATTTT	CASSPSGEPQHF
TRBD2	16	TRBV5-4	.	TRBJ2-1	TGTGCCAGCAGCGAGGGACTAGCGGGATCCTACAATGAGCAGTTCTTC	CASSEGLAGSYNEQFF
TRBD1	12	TRBV6-5	.	TRBJ2-7	TGTGCCATCAGGACAGGGGGAAGCGAGCAGTACTTC	CAIRTGGSEQYF
TRBD1	16	TRBV6-1	.	TRBJ2-5	TGTGCCAGCAGTGAAAGGGACAGGGGTTTTGGGGAGACCCAGTACTTC	CASSERDRGFGETQYF
.	14	TRBV5-1	.	TRBJ2-1	TGCGCCAGCAGCTTACCGGGAGCAGGGAATGAGCAGTTCTTC	CASSLPGAGNEQFF
.	14	TRBV6-5	.	TRBJ1-1	TGTGCCAGCAGTTACACAGGGTCCAACACTGAAGCTTTCTTT	CASSYTGSNTEAFF
.	15	TRBV5-6	.	TRBJ2-1	TGTGCCAGCAGCTTGACGCAGGGTTTCATAAATGAGCAGTTCTTC	CASSLTQGFINEQFF
TRBD2	16	TRBV6-5	.	TRBJ2-3	TGTGCCAGCAGTTACTCTCTAGCGGGGAGCACAGATACGCAGTATTTT	CASSYSLAGSTDTQYF